Listed below are T cell receptor beta chains from one sample, sequenced in a study of T cell responses to AZD1222 COVID-19 vaccine. Generated by immunoSEQ multiplex PCR, the TCRdb table keeps only in-frame clones and is missing some. The table has about 140,000 clones, 92% seen once; the top ten hold about 3.7%. Sequenced here: peripheral blood, sampled 28 days after the second AZD1222 dose. These receptors all come from an adult who received the AZD1222 COVID-19 vaccine. Each CDR3 is given with its conserved first and last residue. The D gene is left open where the match is weak. The size entry is marked missing in some rows and otherwise reads once, few, many or a size class.

NA	TRBV3-1/TRBV3-2	TRBD1	TRBJ1-2	CASSGDRVGYGYTF	TGTGCCAGCAGCGGGGACAGGGTTGGCTATGGCTACACCTTC
NA	TRBV4-1	TRBD1	TRBJ1-1	CASSQQSDRGGEAFF	TGCGCCAGCAGCCAACAATCCGACAGGGGGGGTGAAGCTTTCTTT
NA	TRBV7-2	NA	TRBJ1-3	CASSLGGSGNTIYF	TGTGCCAGCAGCTTAGGTGGCTCTGGAAACACCATATATTTT
once	TRBV29-1	TRBD1	TRBJ1-1	CSVGTGSRNTEAFF	TGCAGCGTGGGGACAGGGTCGAGGAACACTGAAGCTTTCTTT
NA	TRBV2	NA	TRBJ2-5	CATKGSGETQYF	TGTGCTACCAAAGGGAGTGGCGAGACCCAGTACTTC
NA	TRBV2	NA	TRBJ1-6	CASRQENSPLHF	TGTGCCAGCAGGCAGGAGAATTCACCCCTCCACTTT
NA	TRBV28	NA	TRBJ2-1	CASSSLTKSGNEQFF	TGTGCCAGCAGTTCACTGACCAAAAGCGGGAATGAGCAGTTCTTC
NA	TRBV28	NA	TRBJ1-3	CASKKLGNTIYF	TGTGCCAGCAAAAAATTAGGAAACACCATATATTTT
NA	TRBV28	NA	TRBJ1-6	CATLAGRSYNSPLHF	TGTGCCACTCTAGCGGGGCGCTCCTATAATTCACCCCTCCACTTT
NA	TRBV11-1	NA	TRBJ1-1	CASSNDRARGAEAFF	TGTGCCAGCAGCAACGATAGGGCAAGAGGCGCTGAAGCTTTCTTT
NA	TRBV7-8	NA	TRBJ1-6	CASSLAHRPLHF	TGTGCCAGCAGCTTAGCGCACAGGCCTCTCCACTTT
NA	TRBV19	NA	TRBJ2-7	CASSIQVGYGEQYF	TGTGCCAGTAGTATTCAGGTTGGGTATGGAGAGCAGTACTTC
NA	TRBV5-5	NA	TRBJ1-3	CASSFSSGNTIYF	TGTGCCAGCAGCTTTTCCTCTGGAAACACCATATATTTT
NA	TRBV28	TRBD2	TRBJ2-7	CASSLASGRSYEQYF	TGTGCCAGCAGTTTAGCTAGCGGGAGGTCCTACGAGCAGTACTTC
NA	TRBV18	TRBD1	TRBJ2-1	CASSPRPGTGGNEQFF	TGTGCCAGCTCACCTCGTCCCGGGACAGGGGGCAATGAGCAGTTCTTC